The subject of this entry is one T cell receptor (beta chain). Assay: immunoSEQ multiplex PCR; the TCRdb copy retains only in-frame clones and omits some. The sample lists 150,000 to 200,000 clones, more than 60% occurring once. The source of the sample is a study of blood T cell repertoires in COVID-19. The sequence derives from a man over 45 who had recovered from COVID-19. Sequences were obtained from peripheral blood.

The CDR3 region is CASSWSGDTEAFF. The DNA for the CDR3 is TGTGCCAGCAGTTGGTCTGGAGACACTGAAGCTTTCTTT. The chain joins TRBV28 to TRBJ1-1; D gene uncertain. Per germline, CDR1 MDHEN and CDR2 SYDVKM. V lost 4 bases and J 3 bases, leaving 9 bases between the germline ends. This CDR3 has 13 amino acids.